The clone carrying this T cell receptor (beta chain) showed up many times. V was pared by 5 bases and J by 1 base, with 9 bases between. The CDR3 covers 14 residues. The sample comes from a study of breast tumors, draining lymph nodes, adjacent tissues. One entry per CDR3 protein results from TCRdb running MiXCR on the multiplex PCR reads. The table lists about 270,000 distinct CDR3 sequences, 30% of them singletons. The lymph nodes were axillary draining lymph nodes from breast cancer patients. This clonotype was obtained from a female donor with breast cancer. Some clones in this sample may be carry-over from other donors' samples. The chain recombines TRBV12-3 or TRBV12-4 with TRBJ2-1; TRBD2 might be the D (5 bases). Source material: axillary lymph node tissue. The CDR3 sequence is CASSRERSYNEQFF. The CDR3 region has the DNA TGTGCCAGCAGTAGGGAGCGTTCCTACAATGAGCAGTTCTTC.